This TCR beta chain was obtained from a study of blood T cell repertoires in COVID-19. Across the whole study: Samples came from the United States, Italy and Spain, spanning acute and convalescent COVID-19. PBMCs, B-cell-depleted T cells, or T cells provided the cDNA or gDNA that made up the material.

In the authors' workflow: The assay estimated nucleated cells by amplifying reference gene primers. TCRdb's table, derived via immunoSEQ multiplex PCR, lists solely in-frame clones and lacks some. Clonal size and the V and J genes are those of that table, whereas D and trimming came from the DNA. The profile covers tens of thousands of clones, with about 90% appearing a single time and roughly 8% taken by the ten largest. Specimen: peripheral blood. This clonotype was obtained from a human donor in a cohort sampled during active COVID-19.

CDR3 coding DNA: TGTGCCAGCAGCGTGAGGACAGGGCTCATTCTTAATGAAAAACTGTTTTTT. This sequence encodes CASSVRTGLILNEKLFF. V and J are TRBV9 and TRBJ1-4; 8 nucleotides match TRBD1. There are 17 residues in the CDR3. V lost 2 bases and J lost 4; bases outside the gene matches: 10. CDR1 and CDR2 from the germline V gene are SGDLS and YYNGEE.